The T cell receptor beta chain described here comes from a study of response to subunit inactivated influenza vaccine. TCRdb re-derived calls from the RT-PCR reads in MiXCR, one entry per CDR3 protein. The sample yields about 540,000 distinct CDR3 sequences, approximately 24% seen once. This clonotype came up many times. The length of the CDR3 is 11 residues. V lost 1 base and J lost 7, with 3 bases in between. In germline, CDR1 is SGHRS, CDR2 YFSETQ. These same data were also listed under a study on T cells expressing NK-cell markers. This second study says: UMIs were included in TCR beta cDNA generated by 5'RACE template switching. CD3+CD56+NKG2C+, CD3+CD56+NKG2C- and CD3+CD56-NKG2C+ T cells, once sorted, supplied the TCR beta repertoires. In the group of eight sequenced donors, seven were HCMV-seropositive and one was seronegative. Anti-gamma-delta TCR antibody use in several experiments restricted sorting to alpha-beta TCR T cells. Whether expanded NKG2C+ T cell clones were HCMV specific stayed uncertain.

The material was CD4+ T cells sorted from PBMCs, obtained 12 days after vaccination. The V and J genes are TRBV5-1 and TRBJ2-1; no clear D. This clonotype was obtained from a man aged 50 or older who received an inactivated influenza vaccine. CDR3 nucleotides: TGCGCCAGCAGCTTGACAAATGAGCAGTTCTTC. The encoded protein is CASSLTNEQFF.